A selection of T cell receptor beta chains follows, all from one sample in a study of cytomegalovirus exposure and HLA in healthy donors. Sequencing used immunoSEQ multiplex PCR; TCRdb keeps in-frame clones, though not all of them. The data hold 180,000 or so clones, with 70% to 75% observed a single time. The source material was PBMCs. The receptor set was obtained from a male donor in good health and CMV-seronegative. CDR3s include the opening cysteine and the closing phenylalanine or tryptophan. A D gene is named only where the DNA matches it firmly. Clone size is given for some rows only: seen once, a few or many times, or a class if the clone is expanded.

>TRBJ2-7|TRBD1|few|TRBV4-1
CASSQEGDRGSYEQYF
TGCGCCAGCAGCCAAGAAGGGGACAGGGGGTCCTACGAGCAGTACTTC
>TRBJ2-3|NA|NA|TRBV29-1
CSVADMNTDTQYF
TGCAGCGTCGCTGACATGAACACAGATACGCAGTATTTT
>TRBJ2-1|TRBD2|NA|TRBV6-6
CASSSTSGEYNEQFF
TGTGCCAGCAGCTCGACTAGCGGGGAATACAATGAGCAGTTCTTC
>TRBJ2-1|NA|NA|TRBV12-5
CASGLARVINEQFF
TGTGCTAGTGGTTTGGCTCGGGTGATCAATGAGCAGTTCTTC
>TRBJ1-1|NA|NA|TRBV7-9
CASSLWGETEAFF
TGTGCCAGCAGCTTATGGGGGGAAACTGAAGCTTTCTTT
>TRBJ2-1|TRBD1|NA|TRBV4-2
CASSQGQGVRYNEQFF
TGTGCCAGCAGCCAAGGACAGGGAGTTCGGTACAATGAGCAGTTCTTC
>TRBJ1-6|NA|NA|TRBV11-2
CASSVTGLSSSYNSPLHF
TGTGCCAGCAGCGTAACGGGACTCTCGAGCTCCTATAATTCACCCCTCCACTTT
>TRBJ1-6|TRBD1|few|TRBV7-9
CASKPGQGYSPLHF
TGTGCCAGCAAGCCGGGACAGGGGTATTCACCCCTCCACTTT
>TRBJ1-1|NA|NA|TRBV7-3
CASSSGVATEAFF
TGTGCCAGCAGCTCGGGTGTAGCCACTGAAGCTTTCTTT
>TRBJ2-1|NA|NA|TRBV6-5
CASSYRGGQAEQFF
TGTGCCAGCAGTTACCGAGGAGGTCAAGCCGAGCAGTTCTTC
>TRBJ2-1|NA|few|TRBV5-6
CASSLVPGGTGYNEQFF
TGTGCCAGCAGCTTGGTTCCTGGGGGGACTGGCTACAATGAGCAGTTCTTC
>TRBJ1-2|NA|NA|TRBV9
CASSASSGSNYGYTF
TGTGCCAGCAGCGCGTCTTCGGGGAGTAACTATGGCTACACCTTC
>TRBJ1-2|NA|NA|TRBV6-6
CASRSQGQGYGYTF
TGTGCCAGCAGATCGCAGGGGCAAGGCTATGGCTACACCTTC
>TRBJ2-2|NA|NA|TRBV6-5
CASSYPNTGELFF
TGTGCCAGCAGTTACCCTAACACCGGGGAGCTGTTTTTT
>TRBJ1-5|TRBD1|NA|TRBV6-5
CASKLIQGSNQPQHF
TGTGCCAGCAAACTAATACAGGGGAGCAATCAGCCCCAGCATTTT